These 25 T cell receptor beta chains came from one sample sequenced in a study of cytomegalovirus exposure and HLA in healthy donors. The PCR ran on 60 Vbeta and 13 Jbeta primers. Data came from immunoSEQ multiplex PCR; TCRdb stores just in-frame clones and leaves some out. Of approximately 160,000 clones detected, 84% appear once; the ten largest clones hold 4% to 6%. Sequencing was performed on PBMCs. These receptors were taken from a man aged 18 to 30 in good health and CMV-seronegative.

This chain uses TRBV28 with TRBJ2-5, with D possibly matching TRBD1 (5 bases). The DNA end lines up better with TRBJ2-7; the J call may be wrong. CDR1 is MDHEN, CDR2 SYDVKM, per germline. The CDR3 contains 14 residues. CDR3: CASTVDTGSYEQYF. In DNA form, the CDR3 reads TGTGCCAGCACAGTGGACACCGGCTCCTACGAGCAGTACTTC.

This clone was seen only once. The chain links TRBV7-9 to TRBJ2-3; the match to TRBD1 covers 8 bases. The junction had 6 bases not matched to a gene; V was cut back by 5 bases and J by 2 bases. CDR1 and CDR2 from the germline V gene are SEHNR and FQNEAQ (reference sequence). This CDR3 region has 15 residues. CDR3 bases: TGTGCCAGCAGCCCCGGGACAGGCAACACAGATACGCAGTATTTT. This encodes CASSPGTGNTDTQYF.

DNA of the CDR3: TGCAGCGTTGCAGGGGCTGGAAACACCATATATTTT. Translating gives CSVAGAGNTIYF. The chain is built from TRBV29-1 and TRBJ1-3; possibly TRBD1 for D (6 bases). V was shortened by 4 bases and J by 2 bases, with 6 bases between the two germline ends. This CDR3 has 12 residues. The germline gives CDR1 SQVTM, CDR2 ANQGSEA. The full variable domain, rest sourced from reference TRBV29-1 and TRBJ1-3, is SAVISQKPSRDICQRGTSLTIQCQVDSQVTMMFWYRQQPGQSLTLIATANQGSEATYESGFVIDKFPISRPNLTFSTLTVSNMSPEDSSIYLCSVAGAGNTIYFGEGSWLTVV.

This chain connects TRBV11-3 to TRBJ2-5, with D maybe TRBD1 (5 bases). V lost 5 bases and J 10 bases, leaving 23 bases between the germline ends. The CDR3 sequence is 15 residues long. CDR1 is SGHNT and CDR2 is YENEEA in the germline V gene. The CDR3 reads CASSPPDRTPCGQYF. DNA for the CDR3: TGTGCCAGCAGCCCACCCGACAGAACCCCATGTGGCCAGTACTTC.

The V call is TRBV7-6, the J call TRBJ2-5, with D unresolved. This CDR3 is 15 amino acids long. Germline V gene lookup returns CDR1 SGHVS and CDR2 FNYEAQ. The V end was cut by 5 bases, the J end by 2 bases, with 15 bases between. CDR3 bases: TGTGCCAGCAGCGATCGGAGCTTGGCTCAAGAGACCCAGTACTTC. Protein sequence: CASSDRSLAQETQYF.

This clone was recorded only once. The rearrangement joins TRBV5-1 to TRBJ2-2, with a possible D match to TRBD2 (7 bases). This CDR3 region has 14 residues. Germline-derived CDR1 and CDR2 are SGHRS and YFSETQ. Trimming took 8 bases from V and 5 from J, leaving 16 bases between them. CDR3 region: CASQTGGKTGELFF. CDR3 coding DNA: TGCGCCAGTCAGACGGGGGGCAAAACCGGGGAGCTGTTTTTT.

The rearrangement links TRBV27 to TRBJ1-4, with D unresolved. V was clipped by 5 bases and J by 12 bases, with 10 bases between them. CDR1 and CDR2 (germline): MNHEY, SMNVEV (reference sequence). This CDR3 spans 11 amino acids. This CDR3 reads CASSSGGELFF. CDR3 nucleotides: TGTGCCAGCAGTAGTGGAGGTGAACTGTTTTTT.

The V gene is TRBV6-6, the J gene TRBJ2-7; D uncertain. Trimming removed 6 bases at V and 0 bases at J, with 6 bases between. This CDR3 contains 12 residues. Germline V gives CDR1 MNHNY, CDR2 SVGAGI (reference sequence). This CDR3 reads CASRSGSYEQYF. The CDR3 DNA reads TGTGCCAGCAGGTCAGGCTCCTACGAGCAGTACTTC.

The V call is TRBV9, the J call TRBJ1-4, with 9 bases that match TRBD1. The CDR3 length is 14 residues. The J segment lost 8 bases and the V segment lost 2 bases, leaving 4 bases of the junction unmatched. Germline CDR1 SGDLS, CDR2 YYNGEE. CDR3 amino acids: CASSVDRGREKLFF. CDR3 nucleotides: TGTGCCAGCAGCGTGGACAGGGGTAGGGAAAAACTGTTTTTT. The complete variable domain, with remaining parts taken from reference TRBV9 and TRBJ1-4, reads DSGVTQTPKHLITATGQRVTLRCSPRSGDLSVYWYQQSLDQGLQFLIQYYNGEERAKGNILERFSAQQFPDLHSELNLSSLELGDSALYFCASSVDRGREKLFFGSGTQLSVL.

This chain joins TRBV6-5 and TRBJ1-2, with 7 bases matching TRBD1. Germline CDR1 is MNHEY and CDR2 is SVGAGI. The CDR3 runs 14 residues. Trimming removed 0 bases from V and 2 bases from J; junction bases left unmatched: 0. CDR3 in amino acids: CASSYSTGNYGYTF. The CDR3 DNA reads TGTGCCAGCAGTTACTCGACAGGGAACTATGGCTACACCTTC.

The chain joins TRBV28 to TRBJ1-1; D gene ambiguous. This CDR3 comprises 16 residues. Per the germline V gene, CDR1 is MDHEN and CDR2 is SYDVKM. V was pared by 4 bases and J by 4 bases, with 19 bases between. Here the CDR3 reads CASSSDRTSRGTEAFF. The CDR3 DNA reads TGTGCCAGCAGTTCCGATCGGACCTCTCGGGGCACTGAAGCTTTCTTT. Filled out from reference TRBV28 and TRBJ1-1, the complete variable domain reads DVKVTQSSRYLVKRTGEKVFLECVQDMDHENMFWYRQDPGLGLRLIYFSYDVKMKEKGDIPEGYSVSREKKERFSLILESASTNQTSMYLCASSSDRTSRGTEAFFGQGTRLTVV.

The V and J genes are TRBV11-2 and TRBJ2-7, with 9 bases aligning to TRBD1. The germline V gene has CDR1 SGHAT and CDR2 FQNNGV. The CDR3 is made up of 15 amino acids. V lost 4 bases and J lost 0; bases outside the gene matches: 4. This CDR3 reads CASSSQGQGSYEQYF. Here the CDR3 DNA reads TGTGCCAGCAGCTCCCAGGGACAGGGCTCCTACGAGCAGTACTTC.

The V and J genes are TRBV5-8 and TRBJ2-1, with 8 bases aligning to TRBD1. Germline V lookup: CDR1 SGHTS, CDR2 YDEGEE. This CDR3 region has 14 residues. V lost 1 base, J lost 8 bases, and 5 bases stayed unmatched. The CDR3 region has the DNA TGTGCCAGCAGCTTGCCGACAGGGGTCCATGAGCAGTTCTTC. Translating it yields CASSLPTGVHEQFF.

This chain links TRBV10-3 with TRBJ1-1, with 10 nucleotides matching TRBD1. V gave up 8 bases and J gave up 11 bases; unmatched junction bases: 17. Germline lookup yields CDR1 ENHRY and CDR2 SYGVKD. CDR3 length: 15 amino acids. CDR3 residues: CAISFPGDRGKEAFF. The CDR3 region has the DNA TGTGCCATCTCCTTCCCTGGGGACAGGGGTAAAGAGGCTTTCTTT.

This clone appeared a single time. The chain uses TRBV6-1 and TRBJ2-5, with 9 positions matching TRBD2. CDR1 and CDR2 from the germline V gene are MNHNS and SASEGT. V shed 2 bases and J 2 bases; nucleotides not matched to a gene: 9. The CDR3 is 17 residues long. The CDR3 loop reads CASSENLLAGPQETQYF. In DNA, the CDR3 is TGTGCCAGCAGTGAAAACTTACTAGCGGGCCCTCAAGAGACCCAGTACTTC.

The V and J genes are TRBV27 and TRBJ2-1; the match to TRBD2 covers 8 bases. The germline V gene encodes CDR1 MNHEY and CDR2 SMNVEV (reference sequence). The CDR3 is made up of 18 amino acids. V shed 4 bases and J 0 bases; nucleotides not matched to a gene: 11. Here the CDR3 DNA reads TGTGCCAGCAGTTCTCAGGGTATGAGCGGGGGCTCCTACAATGAGCAGTTCTTC. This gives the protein CASSSQGMSGGSYNEQFF.

The DNA for the CDR3 is TGTGCCAGCAGCTTTACTGGGAGTGGAGAGACCCAGTACTTC. Translated, it gives CASSFTGSGETQYF. The V gene is TRBV11-3, the J gene TRBJ2-5, with D perhaps TRBD2 (5 bases). The V end was cut by 3 bases, the J end by 4 bases, with 12 bases between. This CDR3 is 14 amino acids long. From germline, CDR1 is SGHNT and CDR2 YENEEA.

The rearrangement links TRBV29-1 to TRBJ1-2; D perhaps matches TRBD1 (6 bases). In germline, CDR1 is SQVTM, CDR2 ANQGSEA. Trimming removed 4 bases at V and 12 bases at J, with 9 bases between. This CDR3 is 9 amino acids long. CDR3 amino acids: CSVGGQNTF. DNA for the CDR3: TGCAGCGTTGGAGGACAGAACACCTTC.

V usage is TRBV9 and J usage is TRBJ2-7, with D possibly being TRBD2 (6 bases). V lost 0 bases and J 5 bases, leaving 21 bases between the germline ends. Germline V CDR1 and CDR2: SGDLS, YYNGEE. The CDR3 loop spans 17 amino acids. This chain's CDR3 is CASSVGIGGAKTNEQYF. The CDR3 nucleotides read TGTGCCAGCAGCGTAGGAATCGGCGGGGCCAAAACCAACGAGCAGTACTTC.

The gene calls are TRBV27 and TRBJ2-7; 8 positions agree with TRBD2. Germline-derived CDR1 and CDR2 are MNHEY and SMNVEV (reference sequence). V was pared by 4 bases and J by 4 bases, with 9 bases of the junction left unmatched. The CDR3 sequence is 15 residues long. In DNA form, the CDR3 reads TGTGCCAGCAGTTATGGGGCTGGCGGGGGGTACGAGCAGTACTTC. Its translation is CASSYGAGGGYEQYF.

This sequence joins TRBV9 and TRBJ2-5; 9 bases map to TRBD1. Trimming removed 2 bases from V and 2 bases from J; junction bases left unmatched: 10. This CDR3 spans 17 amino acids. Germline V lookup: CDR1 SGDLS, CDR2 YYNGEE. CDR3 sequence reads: CASSVDPGTGHQETQYF. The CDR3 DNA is TGTGCCAGCAGCGTTGATCCCGGGACAGGGCATCAAGAGACCCAGTACTTC.

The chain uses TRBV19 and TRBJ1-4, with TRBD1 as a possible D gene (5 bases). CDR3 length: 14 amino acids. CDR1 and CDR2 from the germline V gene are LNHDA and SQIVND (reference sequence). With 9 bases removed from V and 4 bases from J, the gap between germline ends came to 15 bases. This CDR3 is CASQKSGINEKLFF. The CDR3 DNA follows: TGTGCCAGCCAAAAATCAGGGATTAATGAAAAACTGTTTTTT.

In DNA, the CDR3 is TGTGCCAGCAGCTCCCGACCGGGAGAGACCCAGTACTTC. Residues: CASSSRPGETQYF. The genes are TRBV7-6 and TRBJ2-5; D not certain. Germline V CDR1 and CDR2: SGHVS, FNYEAQ. This CDR3 region has 13 residues. V gave up 4 bases and J gave up 4 bases, with 10 bases separating them.

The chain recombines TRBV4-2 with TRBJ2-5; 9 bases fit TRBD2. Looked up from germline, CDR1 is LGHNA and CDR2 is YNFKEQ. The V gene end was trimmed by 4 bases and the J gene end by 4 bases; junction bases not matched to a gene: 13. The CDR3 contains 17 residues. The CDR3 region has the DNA TGTGCCAGCAGCCCGGGTAGCGGGAGTGAGTTAGGAGAGACCCAGTACTTC. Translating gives CASSPGSGSELGETQYF.

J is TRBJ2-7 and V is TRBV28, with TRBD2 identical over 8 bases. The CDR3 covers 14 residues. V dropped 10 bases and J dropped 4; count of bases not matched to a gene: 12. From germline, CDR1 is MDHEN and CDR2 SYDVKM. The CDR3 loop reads CATRRAGGPYEQYF. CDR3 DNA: TGTGCCACCCGAAGGGCGGGAGGCCCGTACGAGCAGTACTTC. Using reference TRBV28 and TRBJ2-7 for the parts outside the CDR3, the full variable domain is DVKVTQSSRYLVKRTGEKVFLECVQDMDHENMFWYRQDPGLGLRLIYFSYDVKMKEKGDIPEGYSVSREKKERFSLILESASTNQTSMYLCATRRAGGPYEQYFGPGTRLTVT.